One and the same sample provided the 22 T cell receptor beta chains below, sequenced in a study of blood T cell repertoires in COVID-19. Sequencing used immunoSEQ multiplex PCR; TCRdb keeps in-frame clones, though not all of them. The data hold 100,000 to 150,000 clones, with about four fifths observed a single time. The sample consisted of peripheral blood. These receptors were obtained from a man in his forties with active or convalescent COVID-19.

J is TRBJ1-5 and V is TRBV6-6; TRBD1 matches at 8 bases. The CDR3 extends over 15 amino acids. Trimming at V came to 6 bases and at J to 4 bases, leaving 8 bases not matched to a gene. The germline V gene has CDR1 MNHNY and CDR2 SVGAGI (reference sequence). This chain's CDR3 is CASSPTGELNQPQHF. The CDR3 nucleotides are TGTGCCAGCAGCCCGACAGGGGAGCTAAATCAGCCCCAGCATTTT.

The chain has TRBV7-9 and TRBJ1-4, with 7 nucleotides matching TRBD1. The CDR3 contains 14 residues. Germline trimming cut 5 bases from V and 3 bases from J; bases unmatched to any gene: 3. Germline CDR1 is SEHNR and CDR2 is FQNEAQ (reference sequence). The CDR3 is CASSQGQSNEKLFF. The CDR3 DNA follows: TGTGCCAGCAGCCAGGGACAGTCTAATGAAAAACTGTTTTTT.

The chain links TRBV20-1 to TRBJ2-7, with D unclear. Germline assignment: CDR1 DFQATT and CDR2 SNEGSKA (reference sequence). Trimming pared 3 bases from V and 3 bases from J, leaving 9 bases between. The CDR3 has 12 residues. CDR3 nucleotide sequence: TGCAGTGCTAGTGACTGGAGCTACGAGCAGTACTTC. Protein: CSASDWSYEQYF.

The rearrangement links TRBV19 to TRBJ1-1; maybe TRBD1 (5 bases). The CDR3 length is 16 residues. Germline V gene lookup returns CDR1 LNHDA and CDR2 SQIVND (reference sequence). Trimming removed 9 bases at V and 6 bases at J, with 26 bases between. CDR3 coding DNA: TGTGCCAGCCAGATAACAGGCCAGTGGAATCTTCCTGAAGCTTTCTTT. Protein sequence: CASQITGQWNLPEAFF.

The chain recombines TRBV4-3 with TRBJ2-7, with D possibly TRBD1 on 5 matching bases. The CDR3 is 15 amino acids. V lost 0 bases and J 6 bases, leaving 15 bases between the germline ends. Germline V CDR1 and CDR2: LGHNA, YSLEER. CDR3 sequence (DNA): TGCGCCAGCAGCCAAGATTATGGACATCCTTTCGAGCAGTACTTC. Its translation: CASSQDYGHPFEQYF.

This clone was counted a single time. This chain joins TRBV12-3 or TRBV12-4 and TRBJ2-1, with TRBD2 as a possible D gene (6 bases). Trimming shortened V by 6 bases and J by 4 bases, and 10 bases separated the two germline ends. This CDR3 has 13 residues. CDR3 sequence (DNA): TGTGCCAGCAGGCGGGAACTATACAATGAGCAGTTCTTC. Protein: CASRRELYNEQFF.

This clone showed up just a few times. V is TRBV5-1 and J is TRBJ1-1; weak D call: TRBD1 (6 bases). Trimming took 4 bases from V and 1 from J, leaving 17 bases between them. The CDR3 contains 16 residues. Germline lookup yields CDR1 SGHRS and CDR2 YFSETQ. The CDR3 sequence: CASSRLSRGGNTEAFF. DNA of the CDR3: TGCGCCAGCAGCCGCCTGTCCAGAGGGGGGAACACTGAAGCTTTCTTT.

The chain is built from TRBV6-5 and TRBJ2-7; 7 bases line up with TRBD1. Germline lookup yields CDR1 MNHEY and CDR2 SVGAGI. Germline trimming cut 7 bases from V and 3 bases from J; bases unmatched to any gene: 9. CDR3 length equals 14 residues. The DNA of the CDR3 is TGTGCCAGCAAGAGGACAGGACCGCACTACGAGCAGTACTTC. This encodes CASKRTGPHYEQYF.

The gene calls are TRBV12-3 or TRBV12-4 and TRBJ2-7, with a tentative D call TRBD2 (6 bases). V gave up 3 bases and J gave up 6 bases, with 12 bases separating them. This CDR3 has 13 amino acids. The CDR3 protein is CASSFGGVSEQYF. The CDR3 DNA is TGTGCCAGCAGTTTCGGGGGAGTTTCCGAGCAGTACTTC.

The genes are TRBV7-2 and TRBJ2-5, with D perhaps matching TRBD1 (6 bases). CDR1 and CDR2 from the germline V gene are SGHTA and FQGNSA. Trimming took 5 bases from V and 4 from J, leaving 14 bases between them. The CDR3 runs to 14 residues. The CDR3 bases are TGTGCCAGCAGCCCAGCCTCGGACAGAGAGACCCAGTACTTC. This translates into CASSPASDRETQYF. Full variable domain (missing parts from reference TRBV7-2 and TRBJ2-5): GAGVSQSPSNKVTEKGKDVELRCDPISGHTALYWYRQSLGQGLEFLIYFQGNSAPDKSGLPSDRFSAERTGGSVSTLTIQRTQQEDSAVYLCASSPASDRETQYFGPGTRLLVL.

This chain uses TRBV5-4 with TRBJ1-2; 11 bases agree with TRBD1. This CDR3 spans 12 amino acids. Germline-derived CDR1 and CDR2 are SGHNT and YYREEE (reference sequence). J was trimmed by 14 bases and V by 4 bases; bases with no gene match: 7. CDR3 bases: TGTGCCAGCAGCCCCCTGGGACAGGGGGTGACCTTC. It translates to CASSPLGQGVTF.

This clone has only one observation. The rearrangement joins TRBV19 to TRBJ2-6; D is possibly TRBD2 (6 bases). Per germline, CDR1 LNHDA and CDR2 SQIVND (reference sequence). V lost 4 bases and J lost 2, with 15 bases in between. There are 17 residues in the CDR3. In nucleotides, the CDR3 is TGTGCCAGTAGTAGGGGGACTGCTTACACTGGGGCCAACGTCCTGACTTTC. The encoded protein is CASSRGTAYTGANVLTF.

This clone was found once. This sequence joins TRBV4-1 and TRBJ2-7, with D perhaps TRBD2 (5 bases). CDR3 length: 16 amino acids. Trimming removed 3 bases at V and 2 bases at J, with 17 bases between. Germline loops: CDR1 MGHRA, CDR2 YSYEKL. The CDR3 coding sequence is TGCGCCAGCAGCCAGTTGGCCGGAGGAAGTCCCTACGAGCAGTACTTC. The encoded protein is CASSQLAGGSPYEQYF.

This sequence joins TRBV3-1 (or the pseudogene TRBV3-2) and TRBJ2-3, with TRBD2 matching 7 bases. Germline CDR1 LGHDT, CDR2 YNNKEL (reference sequence). V shed 0 bases and J 0 bases; nucleotides not matched to a gene: 6. This CDR3 comprises 17 residues. The CDR3 here is CASSQDWGGSSTDTQYF. CDR3 bases: TGTGCCAGCAGCCAAGATTGGGGAGGGAGCAGCACAGATACGCAGTATTTT.

The rearrangement uses TRBV30 and TRBJ1-5; 7 nucleotides line up with TRBD1. Germline V lookup: CDR1 GTSNPN, CDR2 SVGIG (reference sequence). The CDR3 is 13 residues long. Trimming cost V 5 bases and J 6 bases; bases outside gene matches: 7. This chain's CDR3 is CAWGTGVGQPQHF. CDR3 nucleotide sequence: TGTGCCTGGGGAACAGGGGTCGGTCAGCCCCAGCATTTT.

The V and J genes are TRBV7-9 and TRBJ2-1; 11 bases are shared with TRBD1. The J segment lost 8 bases and the V segment lost 5 bases, leaving 8 bases of the junction unmatched. CDR1 is SEHNR and CDR2 is FQNEAQ in the germline V gene (reference sequence). The CDR3 length is 15 residues. CDR3 in amino acids: CASSRRDRGIYEQFF. In nucleotides, the CDR3 is TGTGCCAGCAGCCGCCGGGACAGGGGGATCTATGAGCAGTTCTTC.

This chain connects TRBV28 to TRBJ2-3; D possibly corresponds to TRBD2 (7 bases). The CDR3 is made up of 12 amino acids. V dropped 10 bases and J dropped 9 bases, with 17 bases sitting between them. The germline V gene has CDR1 MDHEN and CDR2 SYDVKM. The CDR3 nucleotides are TGTGCCACCACCGCCGCGGGGGCCACGCAGTATTTT. It is translated as CATTAAGATQYF.

The rearrangement uses TRBV29-1 and TRBJ2-7, with TRBD1 matching 9 bases. V shed 4 bases, J shed 5 bases, and the junction held 12 bases outside the gene matches. CDR3 length equals 15 residues. CDR1 is SQVTM, CDR2 ANQGSEA, per germline. The DNA of the CDR3 is TGCAGCGTTGTTCTGGTCCGACAGGGGGTCCACGAGCAGTACTTC. Amino acid sequence: CSVVLVRQGVHEQYF.

V gene TRBV5-1 combines with J gene TRBJ2-3, with D possibly TRBD2 on 6 matching bases. The CDR3 is made up of 14 amino acids. V lost 6 bases and J 2 bases, leaving 13 bases between the germline ends. Germline V lookup: CDR1 SGHRS, CDR2 YFSETQ. The CDR3 coding sequence is TGCGCCAGCACACTGGGACTCCTCACAGATACGCAGTATTTT. It yields the protein CASTLGLLTDTQYF.

This clone was counted a few times. The DNA of the CDR3 is TGTGCCAGCAGCCTCGAGGCGGGGGAGGCTGAAAAACTGTTTTTT. Amino acids: CASSLEAGEAEKLFF. The chain carries TRBV7-6 and TRBJ1-4; possibly TRBD1 for D (5 bases). There are 15 residues in the CDR3. Germline CDR1 SGHVS, CDR2 FNYEAQ. V was cut by 5 bases and J by 7 bases, with 17 bases left in between.

This clone was found once. The chain has TRBV9 and TRBJ2-7; 8 nucleotides line up with TRBD2. Looked up from germline, CDR1 is SGDLS and CDR2 is YYNGEE. This CDR3 has 15 amino acids. The V and J ends lost 4 bases and 5 bases, in that order; junction bases with no gene match: 11. This CDR3 is CASSIAGLARHEQYF. CDR3 DNA sequence: TGTGCCAGCAGCATCGCAGGACTAGCTCGCCACGAGCAGTACTTC.

CDR3 region: CASSRSGGYTDTQYF. DNA of the CDR3: TGCGCCAGCAGCCGAAGCGGGGGGTACACAGATACGCAGTATTTT. The chain carries TRBV4-3 and TRBJ2-3; 9 bases line up with TRBD2. This CDR3 has 15 residues. Germline-derived CDR1 and CDR2 are LGHNA and YSLEER. Unmatched junction bases numbered 4, after V lost 4 bases and J lost 2 bases.